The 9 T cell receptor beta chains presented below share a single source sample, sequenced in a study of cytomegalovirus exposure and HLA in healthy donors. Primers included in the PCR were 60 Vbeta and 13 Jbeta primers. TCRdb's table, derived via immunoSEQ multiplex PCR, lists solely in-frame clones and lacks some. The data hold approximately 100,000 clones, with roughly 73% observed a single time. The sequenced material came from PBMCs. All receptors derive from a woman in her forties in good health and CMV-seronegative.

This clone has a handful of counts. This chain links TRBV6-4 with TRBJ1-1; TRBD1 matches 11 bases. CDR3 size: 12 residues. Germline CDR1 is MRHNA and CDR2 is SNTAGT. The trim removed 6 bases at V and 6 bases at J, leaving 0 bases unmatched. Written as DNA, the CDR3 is TGTGCCAGCAGGGGACAGGGGGCTGAAGCTTTCTTT. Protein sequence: CASRGQGAEAFF.

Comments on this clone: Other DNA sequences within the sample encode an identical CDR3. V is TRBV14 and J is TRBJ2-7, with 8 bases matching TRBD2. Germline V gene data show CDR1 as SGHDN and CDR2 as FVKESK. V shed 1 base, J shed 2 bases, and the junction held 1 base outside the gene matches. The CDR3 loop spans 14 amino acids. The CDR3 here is CASSQAGGPYEQYF. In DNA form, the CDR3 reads TGTGCCAGCAGCCAAGCGGGGGGGCCCTACGAGCAGTACTTC.

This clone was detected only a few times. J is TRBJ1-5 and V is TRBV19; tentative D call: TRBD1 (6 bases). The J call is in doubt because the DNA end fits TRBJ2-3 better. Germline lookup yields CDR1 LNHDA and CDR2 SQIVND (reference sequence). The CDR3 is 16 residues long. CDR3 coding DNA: TGTGCCAGTAGTATACCCCTCCGGGACACAAATCAGCCCCAGTATTTT. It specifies CASSIPLRDTNQPQYF.

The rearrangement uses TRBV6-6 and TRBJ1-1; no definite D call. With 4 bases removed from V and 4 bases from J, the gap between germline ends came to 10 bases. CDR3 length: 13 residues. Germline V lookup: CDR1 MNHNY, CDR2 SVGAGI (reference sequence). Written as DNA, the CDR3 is TGTGCCAGCAGTTCCTTGGGAGGCACTGAAGCTTTCTTT. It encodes CASSSLGGTEAFF.

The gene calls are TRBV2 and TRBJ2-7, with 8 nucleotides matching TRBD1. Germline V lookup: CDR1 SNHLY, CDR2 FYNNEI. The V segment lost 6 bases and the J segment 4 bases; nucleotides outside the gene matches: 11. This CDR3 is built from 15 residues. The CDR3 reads CASRIPGQVVYEQYF. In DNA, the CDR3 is TGTGCCAGCAGGATACCGGGACAGGTGGTTTACGAGCAGTACTTC.

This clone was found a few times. This CDR3 is CAWTRTARSGNTIYF. CDR3 coding DNA: TGTGCCTGGACACGGACAGCCCGTTCTGGAAACACCATATATTTT. J is TRBJ1-3 and V is TRBV30, with D perhaps TRBD1 (6 bases). CDR1 and CDR2 (germline): GTSNPN, SVGIG (reference sequence). V lost 4 bases and J 1 base, leaving 14 bases between the germline ends. This CDR3 is built from 15 residues. Full variable domain (rest looked up from reference TRBV30 and TRBJ1-3): SQTIHQWPATLVQPVGSPLSLECTVEGTSNPNLYWYRQAAGRGLQLLFYSVGIGQISSEVPQNLSASRPQDRQFILSSKKLLLSDSGFYLCAWTRTARSGNTIYFGEGSWLTVV.

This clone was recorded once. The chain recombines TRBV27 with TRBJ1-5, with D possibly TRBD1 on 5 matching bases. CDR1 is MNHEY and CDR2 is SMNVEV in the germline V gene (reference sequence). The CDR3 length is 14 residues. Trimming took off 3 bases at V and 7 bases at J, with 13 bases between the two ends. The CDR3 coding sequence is TGTGCCAGCAGTTTTTCGGGGGTTGGGCAGCCCCAGCATTTT. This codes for CASSFSGVGQPQHF.

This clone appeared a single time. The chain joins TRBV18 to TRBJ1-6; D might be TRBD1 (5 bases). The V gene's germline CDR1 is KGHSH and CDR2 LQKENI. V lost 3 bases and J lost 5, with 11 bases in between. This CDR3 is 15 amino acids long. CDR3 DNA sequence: TGTGCCAGCTCACCGGGGCAGGCGAATAATTCACCCCTCCACTTT. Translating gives CASSPGQANNSPLHF. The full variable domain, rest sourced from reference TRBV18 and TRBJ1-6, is NAGVMQNPRHLVRRRGQEARLRCSPMKGHSHVYWYRQLPEEGLKFMVYLQKENIIDESGMPKERFSAEFPKEGPSILRIQQVVRGDSAAYFCASSPGQANNSPLHFGNGTRLTVT.

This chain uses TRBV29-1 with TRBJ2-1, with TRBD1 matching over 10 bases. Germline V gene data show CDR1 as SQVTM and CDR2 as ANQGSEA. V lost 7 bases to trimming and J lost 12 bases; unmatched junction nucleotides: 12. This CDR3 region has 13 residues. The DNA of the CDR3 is TGCAGCGGATCTACGGGACAGGGGAGCAGGCAGTTCTTC. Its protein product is CSGSTGQGSRQFF.